This T cell receptor beta chain comes out of a study of cytomegalovirus exposure and HLA in healthy donors. The primer mix had 60 Vbeta and 13 Jbeta primers. Some clones are missing from TCRdb's copy, which holds only in-frame ones; the method was immunoSEQ multiplex PCR. The table lists 65,000 to 90,000 clones, roughly 88% of them singletons. Comments on this clone: The germline gene is not matched at one end of the junction; a read error may be the cause.

The CDR3 spans 15 residues. CDR1 is SEHNR and CDR2 is FQNEAQ in the germline V gene (reference sequence). V gene TRBV7-9 combines with J gene TRBJ1-4; no clear D. Sequencing input: PBMCs. The TCR sequence derives from a woman aged 25 to 45 in good health and CMV-seronegative. DNA of the CDR3: TGTTCCAGCAGCTTAGTCGCGGGTCCTAATGAAAAACTGTTTTTT. Translating gives CSSSLVAGPNEKLFF.